The table lists the clone carrying this T cell receptor (beta chain) with a few counts. The entry originates in a study of blood T cell repertoires in COVID-19. CDR3 length: 15 amino acids. Germline V CDR1 and CDR2: LGHNT, FRNRAP. V lost 4 bases, J lost 4 bases, and 10 bases stayed unmatched. Study processing details: Reference gene primer amplification yielded estimated nucleated cell counts. The method was immunoSEQ multiplex PCR; TCRdb's version includes in-frame clones alone and lacks a portion of them. V and J calls and clone size follow that table, whereas D and trimming were derived from the DNA. The data show roughly 160,000 clones, 79% seen once.

The TCR sequence derives from a woman aged 55 to 70 with COVID-19, enrolled during active disease. The source material was peripheral blood. The rearrangement joins TRBV12-5 to TRBJ2-7; TRBD1 matches 7 bases. The CDR3 region is CASGSFWAGGYEQYF. For the CDR3, the DNA is TGTGCTAGTGGTTCCTTCTGGGCAGGGGGTTACGAGCAGTACTTC.